Following are 20 T cell receptor beta chains from one sample sequenced in a study of control samples from healthy donors and cancer patients. The repertoire was sequenced with immunoSEQ multiplex PCR; TCRdb's copy has only in-frame clones and lacks some. The table has approximately 150,000 clones, approximately 94% seen once. Source material: blood. The receptors shown here come from a woman aged 18-29 years in good health.

This chain connects TRBV27 to TRBJ1-5; the match to TRBD1 covers 9 bases. The CDR3 loop spans 17 amino acids. Germline lookup yields CDR1 MNHEY and CDR2 SMNVEV (reference sequence). Losses at the gene ends were 6 bases for V and 7 bases for J; bases not matched to a gene: 16. The chain's CDR3 is CASRQITGGSTRQPQHF. The CDR3 coding sequence is TGTGCCAGCAGACAGATTACAGGGGGCTCGACTCGGCAGCCCCAGCATTTT.

The chain is built from TRBV19 and TRBJ2-1; either TRBD1 or TRBD2 may supply D (5 bases each). The CDR3 totals 14 residues. The V end lost 3 bases, the J end lost 1 base, and 7 bases lay between the germline ends. The V gene's germline CDR1 is LNHDA and CDR2 SQIVND (reference sequence). The chain's CDR3 is CASSMGDSYNEQFF. In DNA form, the CDR3 reads TGTGCCAGTAGTATGGGGGATTCCTACAATGAGCAGTTCTTC.

The rearrangement joins TRBV7-3 to TRBJ2-1, with 13 bases lining up with TRBD2. This CDR3 is built from 18 residues. V lost 3 bases to trimming and J lost 10 bases; unmatched junction nucleotides: 15. Germline-derived CDR1 and CDR2 are SGHTA and FQGTGA. The CDR3 loop is CASSFLPGLAGVQGEQFF. Written as DNA, the CDR3 is TGTGCCAGCAGCTTCCTCCCTGGACTAGCGGGGGTCCAAGGGGAGCAGTTCTTC.

This chain connects TRBV13 to TRBJ2-3, with 12 bases that match TRBD1. V lost 4 bases to trimming and J lost 5 bases; unmatched junction nucleotides: 16. This CDR3 region has 19 residues. The V gene's germline CDR1 is PRHDT and CDR2 FYEKMQ (reference sequence). CDR3 DNA: TGTGCCAGCAGCTCACCCCGGGACAGGGGGCTAAAGTTTGAAGATACGCAGTATTTT. It encodes CASSSPRDRGLKFEDTQYF.

The chain uses TRBV4-1 and TRBJ2-5, with 15 bases aligning to TRBD2. Germline-derived CDR1 and CDR2 are MGHRA and YSYEKL. J gave up 4 bases and V 0 bases, and 9 bases lay outside the gene matches. The CDR3 covers 19 residues. This chain's CDR3 is CASSQEEGLAGGRIETQYF. CDR3 nucleotide sequence: TGCGCCAGCAGCCAAGAAGAGGGACTAGCGGGGGGAAGGATAGAGACCCAGTACTTC.

The chain is built from TRBV7-9 and TRBJ1-2, with D possibly TRBD1 on 6 matching bases. The CDR3 extends over 12 amino acids. Trimming left V 4 bases short and J 8 bases short, with 11 bases between. Germline V lookup: CDR1 SEHNR, CDR2 FQNEAQ (reference sequence). This chain's CDR3 is CASSSQGWGYTF. The CDR3 coding sequence is TGTGCCAGCAGCTCGCAGGGGTGGGGCTACACCTTC.

The J gene is TRBJ1-2, the V gene TRBV19; D is perhaps TRBD1 (5 bases). Germline V gives CDR1 LNHDA, CDR2 SQIVND (reference sequence). The ends were cut back, 3 bases at V and 8 bases at J, with 13 bases in the middle. The CDR3 covers 13 residues. The CDR3 is CASSITGTVGYTF. The CDR3 coding sequence is TGTGCCAGTAGTATTACTGGGACCGTAGGCTACACCTTC.

V usage is TRBV24-1 and J usage is TRBJ2-3, with a possible D match to TRBD1 (5 bases). CDR1 and CDR2 (germline): KGHDR, SFDVKD. The length of the CDR3 is 16 residues. The V end was cut by 5 bases, the J end by 0 bases, with 14 bases between. In DNA, the CDR3 is TGTGCCACCAGTGGGGGCTCACGTGCTAGCACAGATACGCAGTATTTT. As protein: CATSGGSRASTDTQYF.

The genes are TRBV19 and TRBJ1-3; D not resolved. This CDR3 spans 16 amino acids. Germline assignment: CDR1 LNHDA and CDR2 SQIVND (reference sequence). V lost 11 bases and J lost 0, with 20 bases in between. CDR3 DNA sequence: TGTGCCTCTAAAGGTTTACTGGGCAACTCTGGAAACACCATATATTTT. It yields the protein CASKGLLGNSGNTIYF.

The V and J genes are TRBV28 and TRBJ2-5, with TRBD2 matching over 14 bases. The CDR3 consists of 15 residues. Germline V CDR1 and CDR2: MDHEN, SYDVKM. Unmatched junction bases numbered 7, after V lost 4 bases and J lost 9 bases. CDR3 coding DNA: TGTGCCAGCAGTTCTGGACTAGCGGGAGGCGAGGCCCAGTACTTC. Protein product: CASSSGLAGGEAQYF.

V gene TRBV21-1 combines with J gene TRBJ2-7; TRBD1, the table's D call, lacks a check against the DNA. TRBV21-1 is an annotated pseudogene. CDR3 size: 15 residues. CDR3 in DNA: TGTGCCAGCAGCAATTGGAAAGACAGAAGCTCCGAGCAGTACTTC. Encoded protein: CASSNWKDRSSEQYF.

The chain couples TRBV6-1 to TRBJ2-7; 9 bases map to TRBD2. The V gene's germline CDR1 is MNHNS and CDR2 SASEGT. J lost 2 bases, V lost 1 base, and 12 bases had no gene match. The CDR3 length is 18 residues. DNA of the CDR3: TGTGCCAGCAGTGAAGGAGGACTAGCGTCCCGGTTGACCTACGAGCAGTACTTC. Translated: CASSEGGLASRLTYEQYF.

With respect to this clone: The sample holds other DNA sequences that translate to the same CDR3. The V gene is TRBV18, the J gene TRBJ1-1; D unresolved. The V gene's germline CDR1 is KGHSH and CDR2 LQKENI. This CDR3 contains 14 residues. Trimming removed 1 base at V and 1 base at J, with 7 bases between. Written as DNA, the CDR3 is TGTGCCAGCTCACCACAGGGCGGGAACACTGAAGCTTTCTTT. Its translation is CASSPQGGNTEAFF.

The chain has TRBV7-6 and TRBJ2-7; D may correspond to TRBD1 or TRBD2 (5 bases each). The CDR3 runs 14 residues. Trimming removed 3 bases at V and 5 bases at J, with 14 bases between. From germline, CDR1 is SGHVS and CDR2 FNYEAQ. DNA for the CDR3: TGTGCCAGCAGCTTGGGACCGAATCCCGACGAGCAGTACTTC. As protein: CASSLGPNPDEQYF. The full variable domain, with the rest looked up from reference TRBV7-6 and TRBJ2-7, is GAGVSQSPRYKVTKRGQDVALRCDPISGHVSLYWYRQALGQGPEFLTYFNYEAQQDKSGLPNDRFSAERPEGSISTLTIQRTEQRDSAMYRCASSLGPNPDEQYFGPGTRLTVT.

The chain is built from TRBV7-9 and TRBJ1-5, with D perhaps matching TRBD1 (5 bases). This CDR3 is 15 amino acids long. The germline V and J ends were trimmed by 3 bases and 2 bases, with 11 bases remaining between them. The germline V gene encodes CDR1 SEHNR and CDR2 FQNEAQ (reference sequence). The CDR3 protein is CASSFGGSGNQPQHF. As DNA, the CDR3 is TGTGCCAGCAGCTTCGGGGGTTCCGGCAATCAGCCCCAGCATTTT.

The CDR3 loop is CASSQVAQTPLHF. The CDR3 DNA is TGTGCCAGCAGCCAAGTGGCCCAAACACCCCTCCACTTT. The rearrangement links TRBV14 to TRBJ1-6, with D hard to call. From germline, CDR1 is SGHDN and CDR2 FVKESK. The CDR3 runs 13 residues. Trimming removed 1 base at V and 11 bases at J, with 9 bases between.

The V and J genes are TRBV7-8 and TRBJ2-3, with TRBD2 identical over 10 bases. Germline trimming cut 0 bases from V and 1 base from J; bases unmatched to any gene: 4. Germline V gene sequence: CDR1 SGHVS, CDR2 FQNEAQ. This CDR3 is built from 17 residues. Here the CDR3 DNA reads TGTGCCAGCAGCTTAGCTAGCGGGGGGCTACGCACAGATACGCAGTATTTT. Translation gives CASSLASGGLRTDTQYF.

This chain's CDR3 is CASSTGTGGNTIYF. The CDR3 region has the DNA TGCGCCAGCAGCACTGGGACTGGTGGAAACACCATATATTTT. This chain uses TRBV5-1 with TRBJ1-3; possibly TRBD1 for D (5 bases). V was shortened by 4 bases and J by 3 bases, with 11 bases between the two germline ends. The CDR3 has 14 amino acids. CDR1 and CDR2 from the germline V gene are SGHRS and YFSETQ.

This clone was seen a handful of times. The gene calls are TRBV4-1 and TRBJ1-6; D is unresolved. Trimming left V 2 bases short and J 8 bases short, with 7 bases between. The CDR3 loop spans 13 amino acids. Germline assignment: CDR1 MGHRA and CDR2 YSYEKL. CDR3 in amino acids: CASSQRVDSPLHF. The DNA of the CDR3 is TGCGCCAGCAGCCAACGGGTGGATTCACCCCTCCACTTT.

The chain combines TRBV12-3 or TRBV12-4 with TRBJ2-7; possibly TRBD1 for D (5 bases). The V end was cut by 6 bases, the J end by 3 bases, with 9 bases between. CDR3 length: 12 amino acids. CDR3 DNA: TGTGCCAGCAGCTCGGACATCTACGAGCAGTACTTC. It translates to CASSSDIYEQYF.